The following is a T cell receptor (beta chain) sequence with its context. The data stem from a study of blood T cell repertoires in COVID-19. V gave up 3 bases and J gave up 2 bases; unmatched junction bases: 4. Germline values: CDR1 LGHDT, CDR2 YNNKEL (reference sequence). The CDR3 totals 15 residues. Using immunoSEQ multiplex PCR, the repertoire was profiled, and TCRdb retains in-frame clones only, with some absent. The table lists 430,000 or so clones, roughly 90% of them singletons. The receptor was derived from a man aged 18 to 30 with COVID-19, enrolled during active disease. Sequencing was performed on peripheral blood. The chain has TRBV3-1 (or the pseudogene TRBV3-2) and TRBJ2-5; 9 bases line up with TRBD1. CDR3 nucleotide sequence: TGTGCCAGCAGCCAGGGACAGGGCCTACAAGAGACCCAGTACTTC. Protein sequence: CASSQGQGLQETQYF.